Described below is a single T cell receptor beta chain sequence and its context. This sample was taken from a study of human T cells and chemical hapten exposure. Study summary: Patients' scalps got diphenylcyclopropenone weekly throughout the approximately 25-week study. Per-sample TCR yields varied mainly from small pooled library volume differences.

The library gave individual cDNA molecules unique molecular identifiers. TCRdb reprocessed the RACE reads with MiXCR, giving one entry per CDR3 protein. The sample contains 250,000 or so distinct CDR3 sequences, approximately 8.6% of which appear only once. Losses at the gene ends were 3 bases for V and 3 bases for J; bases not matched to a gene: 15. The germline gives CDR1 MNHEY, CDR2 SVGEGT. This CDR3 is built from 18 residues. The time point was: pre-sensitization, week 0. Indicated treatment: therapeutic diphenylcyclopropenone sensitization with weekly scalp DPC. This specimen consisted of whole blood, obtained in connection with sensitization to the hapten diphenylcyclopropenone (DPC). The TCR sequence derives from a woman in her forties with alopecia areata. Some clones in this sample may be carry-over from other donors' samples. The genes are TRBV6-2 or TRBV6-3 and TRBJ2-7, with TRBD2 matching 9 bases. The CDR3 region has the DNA TGTGCCAGCAGTTATAGGAGGCTAGCGGGACTTAGCAGCTACGAGCAGTACTTC. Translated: CASSYRRLAGLSSYEQYF.